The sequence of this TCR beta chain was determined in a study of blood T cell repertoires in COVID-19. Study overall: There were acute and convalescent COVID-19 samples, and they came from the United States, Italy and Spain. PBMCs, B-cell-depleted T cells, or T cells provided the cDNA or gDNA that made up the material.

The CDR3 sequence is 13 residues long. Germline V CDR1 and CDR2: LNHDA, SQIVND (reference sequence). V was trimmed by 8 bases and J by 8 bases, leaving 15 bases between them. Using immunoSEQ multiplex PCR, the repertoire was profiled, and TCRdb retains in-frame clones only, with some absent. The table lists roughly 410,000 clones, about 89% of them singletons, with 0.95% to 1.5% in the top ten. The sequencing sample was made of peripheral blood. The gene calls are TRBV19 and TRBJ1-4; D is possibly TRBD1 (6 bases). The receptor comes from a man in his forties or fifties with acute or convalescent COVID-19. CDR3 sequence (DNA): TGTGCCAGTGAATCTCACAGGGACGAAAAACTGTTTTTT. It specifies CASESHRDEKLFF.